The 26 T cell receptor beta chains below come from one sample, sequenced in a study of T cell repertoires in cytomegalovirus infection. In TCRdb, the reads were re-called with MiXCR into one record per CDR3 protein. The data contain around 490,000 distinct CDR3 sequences, more than 20% of them singletons. The sample was PBMCs. These TCRs come from a human donor in good health (CMV status not recorded). Some clones in this sample may be carry-over from other donors' samples.

The chain recombines TRBV20-1 with TRBJ2-1; a possible D gene is TRBD2 (5 bases). Deletions cut 3 bases from V and 0 bases from J, with 15 bases between. Germline-derived CDR1 and CDR2 are DFQATT and SNEGSKA (reference sequence). This CDR3 is built from 16 residues. CDR3 nucleotide sequence: TGCAGTGCTAGGGGAGCTAGTTGGAGCTCCTACAATGAGCAGTTCTTC. Protein sequence: CSARGASWSSYNEQFF.

The rearrangement joins TRBV20-1 to TRBJ2-3, with D unresolved. CDR1 and CDR2 from the germline V gene are DFQATT and SNEGSKA (reference sequence). This CDR3 has 16 amino acids. The ends were cut back, 5 bases at V and 5 bases at J, with 23 bases in the middle. Here the CDR3 DNA reads TGCAGTGCTCCCGACCGTCTCGCGCCCAAAGGAGATACGCAGTATTTT. The encoded protein is CSAPDRLAPKGDTQYF.

The V call is TRBV7-8, the J call TRBJ2-7; D may be TRBD1 or TRBD2 (6 bases each). Germline lookup yields CDR1 SGHVS and CDR2 FQNEAQ. There are 16 residues in the CDR3. V was trimmed by 5 bases and J by 4 bases, leaving 21 bases between them. The CDR3 sequence: CASSQGRLVSGYEQYV. CDR3 in DNA: TGTGCCAGCAGCCAGGGGCGACTAGTGAGTGGGTACGAGCAGTACGTC.

The gene calls are TRBV2 and TRBJ1-5; D is possibly TRBD1 (6 bases). The CDR3 has 17 amino acids. The germline CDR1 and CDR2 sequences are SNHLY and FYNNEI. Trimming removed 7 bases from V and 5 bases from J, with 24 bases in between. Here the CDR3 DNA reads TGTGCCAGCATCTCCACCCCTACTACAGGGAGGTATCAGCCCCAGCATTTT. Amino acids: CASISTPTTGRYQPQHF. Full variable domain (missing parts from reference TRBV2 and TRBJ1-5): EPEVTQTPSHQVTQMGQEVILRCVPISNHLYFYWYRQILGQKVEFLVSFYNNEISEKSEIFDDQFSVERPDGSNFTLKIRSTKLEDSAMYFCASISTPTTGRYQPQHFGDGTRLSIL.

This CDR3 is CASSGSAEYNEQFF. CDR3 coding DNA: TGTGCCAGCAGTGGATCGGCCGAATACAATGAGCAGTTCTTC. This rearrangement joins TRBV6-5 to TRBJ2-1; D is unresolved. The CDR3 runs to 14 residues. Looked up from germline, CDR1 is MNHEY and CDR2 is SVGAGI. Between the trimmed V and J ends, which lost 5 bases and 4 bases, there was a span of 12 bases.

The chain combines TRBV19 with TRBJ2-6; a weak D match, TRBD2 (7 bases). Germline values: CDR1 LNHDA, CDR2 SQIVND (reference sequence). There are 15 residues in the CDR3. Deletions cut 8 bases from V and 2 bases from J, with 13 bases between. CDR3 protein: CASGRGFAGANVLTF. CDR3 bases: TGTGCCAGTGGGAGGGGGTTCGCTGGGGCCAACGTCCTGACTTTC.

This clonotype was picked up many times. The chain carries TRBV7-6 and TRBJ1-4; D unclear. CDR1 is SGHVS and CDR2 is FNYEAQ in the germline V gene. The CDR3 is 14 residues long. Trimming stripped 5 bases from V and 8 bases from J, with 15 bases between. The CDR3 nucleotides are TGTGCCAGCAGCCCAGCCGGGAGGCCCGAAAAACTGTTTTTT. Protein sequence: CASSPAGRPEKLFF.

The rearrangement links TRBV7-6 to TRBJ2-7; weak D call: TRBD1 (6 bases). Per germline, CDR1 SGHVS and CDR2 FNYEAQ. The CDR3 has 15 amino acids. V dropped 3 bases and J dropped 2 bases, with 14 bases sitting between them. The CDR3 coding sequence is TGTGCCAGCAGCTTTACCGGGACACCCGCCTACGAGCAGTACTTC. It encodes CASSFTGTPAYEQYF. The full variable domain, rest sourced from reference TRBV7-6 and TRBJ2-7, is GAGVSQSPRYKVTKRGQDVALRCDPISGHVSLYWYRQALGQGPEFLTYFNYEAQQDKSGLPNDRFSAERPEGSISTLTIQRTEQRDSAMYRCASSFTGTPAYEQYFGPGTRLTVT.

In its sample, this clonotype was seen many times. The chain joins TRBV7-2 to TRBJ2-5; 7 bases map to TRBD1. The CDR3 covers 14 residues. With 1 base clipped from V and 5 bases from J, the junction kept 4 bases outside the gene matches. Germline lookup yields CDR1 SGHTA and CDR2 FQGNSA. In nucleotides, the CDR3 is TGTGCCAGCAGCTTAGTAGGGGGCGCGGAGACCCAGTACTTC. It specifies CASSLVGGAETQYF.

This clonotype was found a few times. The rearrangement uses TRBV7-3 and TRBJ2-1; TRBD2 matches at 9 bases. Looked up from germline, CDR1 is SGHTA and CDR2 is FQGTGA. V gave up 1 base and J gave up 9 bases; unmatched junction bases: 13. The CDR3 is made up of 17 amino acids. CDR3 sequence reads: CASSLKGLASPTGEQFF. The CDR3 region has the DNA TGTGCCAGCAGCTTAAAAGGACTAGCGAGCCCCACTGGTGAGCAGTTCTTC.

Points on this clonotype: One end of the junction is discordant with germline, which a read error may explain. The V call is TRBV7-7, the J call TRBJ2-2; no definite D call. CDR3 length equals 16 residues. Germline CDR1 reads SSHAT; CDR2 reads FNYEAQ (reference sequence). The CDR3 DNA reads as TGTGCTAGCAGCTTATCGCCGCCGCCGAACACCGGGGAGCTGTTTTTT. Translated, it gives CASSLSPPPNTGELFF.

The chain carries TRBV29-1 and TRBJ1-2; D may be TRBD1 (5 bases). The CDR3 totals 11 residues. Germline V gene data show CDR1 as SQVTM and CDR2 as ANQGSEA. Trimming pared 3 bases from V and 7 bases from J, leaving 9 bases between. The chain's CDR3 is CSVDGGLGYTF. DNA for the CDR3: TGCAGCGTTGACGGGGGTCTTGGCTACACCTTC.

This clonotype was observed a few times. J is TRBJ1-2 and V is TRBV4-1; D unresolved. This CDR3 has 15 residues. V gave up 1 base and J gave up 4 bases, with 13 bases separating them. Germline-derived CDR1 and CDR2 are MGHRA and YSYEKL. The DNA of the CDR3 is TGCGCCAGCAGCCAAGCTGACTCCGGGCCCTATGGCTACACCTTC. Translating it yields CASSQADSGPYGYTF.

This clonotype has ten or more counts. V usage is TRBV7-2 and J usage is TRBJ2-3; D gene ambiguous. Per the germline V gene, CDR1 is SGHTA and CDR2 is FQGNSA. This CDR3 spans 15 amino acids. V was shortened by 2 bases and J by 0 bases, with 9 bases between the two germline ends. The CDR3 here is CASSLTGTSTDTQYF. The DNA for the CDR3 is TGTGCCAGCAGCTTAACGGGTACTAGCACAGATACGCAGTATTTT.

This clonotype was found a few times. The rearrangement links TRBV12-3 or TRBV12-4 to TRBJ2-7; 11 positions match TRBD2. With 2 bases clipped from V and 4 bases from J, the junction kept 10 bases outside the gene matches. CDR3 length: 17 residues. CDR3 DNA: TGTGCCAGCAGTTTAATGGGACTAGCGGTTACGGGGTACGAGCAGTACTTC. It encodes CASSLMGLAVTGYEQYF.

This clonotype was counted a few times. The J gene is TRBJ1-5, the V gene TRBV6-5, with D hard to call. V dropped 0 bases and J dropped 3 bases, with 3 bases sitting between them. CDR3 length: 13 residues. Germline loops: CDR1 MNHEY, CDR2 SVGAGI. The CDR3 DNA sequence: TGTGCCAGCAGTTACTCTTTCAATCAGCCCCAGCATTTT. This codes for CASSYSFNQPQHF.

This chain joins TRBV29-1 and TRBJ2-5; 13 bases map to TRBD2. The CDR3 is 13 amino acids. V gave up 7 bases and J gave up 4 bases; unmatched junction bases: 3. The germline V gene has CDR1 SQVTM and CDR2 ANQGSEA. The CDR3 loop reads CSGTSGRGETQYF. The CDR3 DNA follows: TGCAGCGGGACTAGCGGGAGAGGAGAGACCCAGTACTTC.

The rearrangement links TRBV14 to TRBJ2-1; no clear D. Germline assignment: CDR1 SGHDN and CDR2 FVKESK. Trimming stripped 3 bases from V and 2 bases from J, with 11 bases between. The CDR3 is made up of 15 amino acids. CDR3 amino acids: CASSHSANTYNEQFF. CDR3 bases: TGTGCCAGCAGCCACTCTGCGAATACCTACAATGAGCAGTTCTTC.

The CDR3 nucleotides are TGCAGTGCTAGACCGGGACAGTTGCCTGAAAAACTGTTTTTT. Its translation: CSARPGQLPEKLFF. The chain links TRBV20-1 to TRBJ1-4; TRBD1 matches 7 bases. Trimming at V came to 2 bases and at J to 7 bases, leaving 7 bases not matched to a gene. Germline assignment: CDR1 DFQATT and CDR2 SNEGSKA (reference sequence). The CDR3 has 14 amino acids.

The sample holds many counts of this clonotype. The V and J genes are TRBV4-1 and TRBJ2-7; 13 bases map to TRBD2. The CDR3 loop spans 14 amino acids. In germline, CDR1 is MGHRA, CDR2 YSYEKL. The trim removed 4 bases at V and 4 bases at J, leaving 1 base unmatched. The CDR3 loop is CASSRTSGSYEQYV. The CDR3 DNA reads TGCGCCAGCAGCCGGACTAGCGGGAGTTACGAGCAGTACGTC.

This clonotype has only a few counts. The gene calls are TRBV12-3 or TRBV12-4 and TRBJ1-5; 7 nucleotides agree with TRBD1. The CDR3 extends over 14 amino acids. The J segment lost 0 bases and the V segment lost 6 bases, leaving 2 bases of the junction unmatched. The CDR3 coding sequence is TGTGCCAGCAGGCAGGGGGTTAGCAATCAGCCCCAGCATTTT. Its translation: CASRQGVSNQPQHF.

This sequence joins TRBV14 and TRBJ2-3, with unresolved D. This CDR3 has 14 residues. V lost 1 base, J lost 2 bases, and 7 bases lay in between. Germline lookup yields CDR1 SGHDN and CDR2 FVKESK. The CDR3 loop is CASSQGAYTDTQYF. In nucleotides, the CDR3 is TGTGCCAGCAGCCAAGGGGCATACACAGATACGCAGTATTTT.

V usage is TRBV6-6 and J usage is TRBJ2-3; the D is unclear. V was pared by 4 bases and J by 2 bases, with 10 bases between. The germline V gene has CDR1 MNHNY and CDR2 SVGAGI (reference sequence). The CDR3 has 14 amino acids. CDR3 sequence (DNA): TGTGCCAGCAGTTCTCCCAACCCCACAGATACGCAGTATTTT. Its translation: CASSSPNPTDTQYF.

This clonotype showed up many times. For the CDR3, the DNA is TGTGCCAGCAATGGTCCCAGGACAGGGGGCACTGAAGCTTTCTTT. It translates to CASNGPRTGGTEAFF. The gene calls are TRBV11-1 and TRBJ1-1; 10 nucleotides agree with TRBD1. V was clipped by 7 bases and J by 4 bases; unmatched bases: 9. The CDR3 length is 15 residues. CDR1 and CDR2 (germline): SGHAT, FQDESV (reference sequence).

The chain recombines TRBV19 with TRBJ2-3; no reliable D call. Germline lookup yields CDR1 LNHDA and CDR2 SQIVND (reference sequence). Trimming removed 4 bases from V and 0 bases from J, with 8 bases in between. The CDR3 is 14 amino acids. CDR3 residues: CASSTHTSTDTQYF. The CDR3 bases are TGTGCCAGTAGTACCCATACCAGCACAGATACGCAGTATTTT.

The chain links TRBV20-1 to TRBJ1-1; D not certain. V lost 3 bases, J lost 4 bases, and 6 bases lay in between. The V gene's germline CDR1 is DFQATT and CDR2 SNEGSKA (reference sequence). This CDR3 spans 11 amino acids. CDR3 protein: CSARVFTEAFF. The CDR3 DNA follows: TGCAGTGCTAGGGTATTCACTGAAGCTTTCTTT.